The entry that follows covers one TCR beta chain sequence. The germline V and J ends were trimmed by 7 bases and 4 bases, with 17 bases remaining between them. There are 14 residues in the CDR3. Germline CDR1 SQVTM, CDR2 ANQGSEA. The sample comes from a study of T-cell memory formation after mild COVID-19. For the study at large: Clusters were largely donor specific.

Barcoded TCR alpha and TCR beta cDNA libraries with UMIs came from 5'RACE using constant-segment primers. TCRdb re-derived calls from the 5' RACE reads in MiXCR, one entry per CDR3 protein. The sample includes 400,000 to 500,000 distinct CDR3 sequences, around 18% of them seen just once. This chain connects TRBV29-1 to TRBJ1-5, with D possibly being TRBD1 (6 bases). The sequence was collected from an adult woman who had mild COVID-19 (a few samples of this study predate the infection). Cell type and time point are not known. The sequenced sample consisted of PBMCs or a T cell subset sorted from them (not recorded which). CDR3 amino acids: CSAAAGGANQPQHF. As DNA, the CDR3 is TGCAGCGCCGCAGCGGGGGGGGCGAATCAGCCCCAGCATTTT.